A selection of T cell receptor beta chains follows, all from one sample in a study of prognosis after radiotherapy for stage I lung cancer. TCRdb reprocessed the multiplex PCR reads via MiXCR and lists one record per CDR3 protein. This table has 15,000 to 20,000 distinct CDR3 sequences, approximately 29% appearing once. The input for sequencing was PBMCs, taken before or after stereotactic body radiation therapy (not recorded which). The receptor set was obtained from a donor over 45 with non-small cell lung cancer. The CDR3 runs from the conserved cysteine through the conserved F or W. Fields, in order: J gene, D gene, clone size, V gene, CDR3 protein, CDR3 DNA. D genes are given only for firm matches. Clone size is shown for a subset of rows, as once, few, many or a class of expanded clone.

>TRBJ2-7|TRBD2|.|TRBV28
CASILKAGGSIVYEQYF
TGTGCCAGCATTTTAAAAGCGGGAGGTTCGATTGTCTACGAGCAGTACTTC
>TRBJ2-1|.|many|TRBV19
CASSLLTSSYNEQFF
TGTGCCAGTAGTCTCCTAACGAGCTCCTACAATGAGCAGTTCTTC
>TRBJ2-7|.|many|TRBV18
CASSITPDSSYEQYF
TGTGCCAGCTCTATAACCCCGGACAGCTCCTACGAGCAGTACTTC
>TRBJ2-3|.|medium-sized|TRBV20-1
CSARDTQGGRDTQYF
TGCAGTGCTAGAGATACCCAGGGAGGTAGAGATACGCAGTATTTT
>TRBJ1-6|.|many|TRBV6-1
CASREAPTYNSPLHF
TGTGCCAGCAGAGAGGCACCAACGTATAATTCACCCCTCCACTTT
>TRBJ2-1|TRBD2|many|TRBV5-1
CASSLAASGSYNEQFF
TGCGCCAGCAGCTTGGCAGCTAGCGGGAGTTACAATGAGCAGTTCTTC
>TRBJ1-5|.|.|TRBV20-1
CSTRYTNQPQHF
TGCAGTACCAGGTACACAAATCAGCCCCAGCATTTT
>TRBJ2-7|.|many|TRBV20-1
CSAPETDSSYEQYF
TGCAGTGCTCCTGAGACTGACAGCTCCTACGAGCAGTACTTC
>TRBJ1-2|.|many|TRBV6-1
CASSALTVPRIGPTF
TGTGCCAGCAGTGCCCTGACAGTGCCCAGAATTGGTCCCACCTTC
>TRBJ2-1|.|many|TRBV11-2
CASTRPGVNEQFF
TGTGCCAGCACCCGACCCGGGGTAAATGAGCAGTTCTTC
>TRBJ2-6|.|many|TRBV7-3
CASSRDGVGQGASGANVLTF
TGTGCCAGCAGCCGCGACGGGGTGGGGCAGGGAGCGTCTGGGGCCAACGTCCTGACTTTC
>TRBJ1-5|.|.|TRBV28
CASPWGNQPQHF
TGTGCCAGCCCTTGGGGCAATCAGCCCCAGCATTTT
>TRBJ2-1|TRBD2|many|TRBV6-1
CASSTLLAGIYNEQFF
TGTGCCAGCAGTACTCTTTTAGCGGGAATATACAATGAGCAGTTCTTC
>TRBJ2-7|.|many|TRBV4-1
CASSQDWAVYEQYF
TGCGCCAGCAGCCAAGATTGGGCAGTCTACGAGCAGTACTTC
>TRBJ1-5|TRBD1|once|TRBV28
CASGRDRGIPQHF
TGTGCCAGCGGCCGGGACAGGGGTATCCCCCAGCATTTT
>TRBJ1-6|.|many|TRBV7-9
CASSLDGLGPLHF
TGTGCCAGCAGCTTAGATGGGTTGGGTCCCCTCCACTTT
>TRBJ1-3|.|many|TRBV3-1
CASSPGGRDTIYF
TGTGCCAGCAGCCCGGGAGGAAGGGACACCATATATTTT